This T cell receptor beta chain was sequenced during a study of blood T cell repertoires in COVID-19. Across the study: PBMCs, B-cell-depleted T cells, or T cells provided the cDNA or gDNA that made up the material.

V trimming: 2 bases; J trimming: 10 bases; junction bases outside the gene matches: 8. The CDR3 covers 15 residues. The germline V gene has CDR1 SGHVS and CDR2 FQNEAQ. Per the original methods: Amplification of reference gene primers was used by the study to estimate nucleated cell counts. Repertoires were generated with immunoSEQ multiplex PCR, while TCRdb's copy carries only in-frame clones and drops some. The V and J calls and clone size were taken over from that table, and D and trimming were inferred from the DNA. Among 120,000 to 150,000 clones listed, 85% to 90% were seen once. The source of this sequence is a woman in her fifties or sixties with active COVID-19. Material for sequencing was peripheral blood. This chain uses TRBV7-8 with TRBJ1-6; 7 bases are shared with TRBD1. The CDR3 here is CASSLSFQGESPLHF. CDR3 in DNA: TGTGCCAGCAGCTTAAGTTTCCAGGGGGAATCACCCCTCCACTTT.